Following are 25 T cell receptor beta chains from one sample sequenced in a study of tumor-infiltrating lymphocytes in primary liver carcinoma (TCRdb year 2017). The data were produced on an Illumina HiSeq 2500. TCRbeta-specific cDNA was reverse-transcribed from 500 ng total RNA using a constant-region primer and ProtoScript II reverse transcriptase. TCRbeta libraries were built with three nested multiplex PCR rounds, a slightly modified ARM-PCR procedure. Each of the first two PCR rounds ran for 9 to 11 cycles using multiplex TRBV1-TRBV30 forward primers together with a Cbeta reverse primer. Using fastp at Q25 and MiXCR, TCRdb reprocessed the public reads and kept productive beta chains. Rows are unified per CDR3 protein, each entry keeping the most common DNA and genes. This sample lists 190,000 or so distinct CDR3 sequences; less than 75% were detected once. The ten biggest clones cover about 7.1% of the sample.

Blood RNA was extracted from unsorted whole blood using TRIzol reagent, and germline DNA was obtained with the DNeasy Blood & Tissue kit. Input material: peripheral blood. Receptors originate from a woman in her fifties or sixties with primary liver carcinoma and hepatitis B virus infection.

Of note for this clonotype: A much bigger clone sits one base away, suggesting this may be a read error. The gene calls are TRBV6-2 or TRBV6-3 and TRBJ2-7; TRBD2 aligns across 11 bases. Trimming at V came to 4 bases and at J to 0 bases, leaving 14 bases not matched to a gene. This CDR3 comprises 19 residues. Germline V gives CDR1 MNHEY, CDR2 SVGEGT. The CDR3 region is CASSSRTSASGRRSYEQYF. CDR3 nucleotides: TGTGCCAGCAGTTCTCGTACTTCGGCTAGCGGGAGGCGCTCCTACGAGCAGTACTTC.

This clonotype has a single count. The junction and the germline gene differ at one end; a read error may be behind it. DNA of the CDR3: TGCGGCGTTGGGACTAGCGGACCGCGCGAGCGGTACTTC. This translates into CGVGTSGPRERYF. V usage is TRBV29-1 and J usage is TRBJ2-7, with 11 bases identical to TRBD2. Germline CDR1 SQVTM, CDR2 ANQGSEA. The length of the CDR3 is 13 residues.

The V call is TRBV7-9, the J call TRBJ2-1; 11 bases align to TRBD2. J was trimmed by 7 bases and V by 7 bases; bases with no gene match: 9. Germline assignment: CDR1 SEHNR and CDR2 FQNEAQ (reference sequence). The CDR3 extends over 15 amino acids. The DNA of the CDR3 is TGTGCCAGCATCCGAGGAACTAGCGGGAGTAATGAGCAGTTCTTC. Translation gives CASIRGTSGSNEQFF. Full variable domain (outside the CDR3, taken from reference TRBV7-9 and TRBJ2-1): DTGVSQNPRHKITKRGQNVTFRCDPISEHNRLYWYRQTLGQGPEFLTYFQNEAQLEKSRLLSDRFSAERPKGSFSTLEIQRTEQGDSAMYLCASIRGTSGSNEQFFGPGTRLTVL.

V and J are TRBV11-2 and TRBJ2-3, with D perhaps matching TRBD2 (6 bases). The CDR3 loop spans 15 amino acids. Trimming cost V 5 bases and J 4 bases, with 16 bases left between them. The V gene's germline CDR1 is SGHAT and CDR2 FQNNGV. The CDR3 sequence: CASSPRASEADTQYF. The CDR3 DNA reads TGTGCCAGCAGCCCCCGTGCTAGCGAGGCAGATACGCAGTATTTT. The full variable domain, rest sourced from reference TRBV11-2 and TRBJ2-3, is EAGVAQSPRYKIIEKRQSVAFWCNPISGHATLYWYQQILGQGPKLLIQFQNNGVVDDSQLPKDRFSAERLKGVDSTLKIQPAKLEDSAVYLCASSPRASEADTQYFGPGTRLTVL.

This clonotype was found many times. DNA for the CDR3: TGTGCCAGCAGCTCTCAGGGGGCTGAAGCTTTCTTT. Translating gives CASSSQGAEAFF. The chain uses TRBV5-4 and TRBJ1-1, with TRBD1 identical over 7 bases. The CDR3 length is 12 residues. After removal of 3 bases from V and 6 bases from J, the junction contained 2 bases not matched to a gene. CDR1 SGHNT and CDR2 YYREEE come from the germline V gene (reference sequence).

Regarding this clonotype: A much larger clone is a single base away; this may be a read error. V usage is TRBV7-9 and J usage is TRBJ2-1, with 9 bases fitting TRBD1. Germline loops: CDR1 SEHNR, CDR2 FQNEAQ (reference sequence). Losses at the gene ends were 7 bases for V and 5 bases for J; bases not matched to a gene: 6. The CDR3 runs to 14 residues. This CDR3 is CASNSGTGNNEQFF. The CDR3 DNA is TGTGCCAGCAACTCCGGGACAGGGAACAATGAGCAGTTCTTC.

The V call is TRBV29-1, the J call TRBJ2-7; 8 bases agree with TRBD1. There are 13 residues in the CDR3. CDR1 is SQVTM, CDR2 ANQGSEA, per germline. After removal of 1 base from V and 6 bases from J, the junction contained 5 bases not matched to a gene. CDR3 residues: CSVEGRGLSEQYF. CDR3 nucleotides: TGCAGCGTTGAAGGCAGGGGGCTTTCCGAGCAGTACTTC.

CDR3 in DNA: TGCGTCAGTAGCCAAGGCTACAGGGTCTGGGAGCAGTTCTTC. Amino acid sequence: CVSSQGYRVWEQFF. V usage is TRBV4-1 and J usage is TRBJ2-1, with D possibly being TRBD1 (6 bases). CDR1 MGHRA and CDR2 YSYEKL come from the germline V gene. The CDR3 consists of 14 residues.

This clonotype was recorded at least ten times. The gene calls are TRBV4-1 and TRBJ1-5; 8 positions match TRBD1. The germline V gene encodes CDR1 MGHRA and CDR2 YSYEKL. Trimming cost V 1 base and J 7 bases; bases outside gene matches: 9. This CDR3 spans 16 amino acids. CDR3 DNA sequence: TGCGCCAGCAGCCAAGCCCCGACAGGGGAGGTACAGCCCCAGCATTTT. This gives the protein CASSQAPTGEVQPQHF.

About this clonotype: At one of its ends the junction is not consistent with the germline gene, which may arise from a read error. The J gene is TRBJ2-7, the V gene TRBV6-5; 10 nucleotides line up with TRBD2. CDR3 length: 14 amino acids. Germline CDR1 and CDR2: MNHEY and SVGAGI. This CDR3 reads CTSRLALAGYEQYF. CDR3 in DNA: TGTACCAGCAGATTAGCACTAGCGGGGTACGAGCAGTACTTC.

Worth noting for this clonotype: Its ends do not fully match the called genes, so a read error is possible. The genes are TRBV11-3 and TRBJ2-7, with 8 bases lining up with TRBD1. The CDR3 has 14 residues. The germline V gene encodes CDR1 SGHNT and CDR2 YENEEA. CDR3 amino acids: CASSWTGNRYELYF. CDR3 DNA sequence: TGTGCCAGCAGCTGGACAGGGAATCGCTACGAGCTGTACTTC.

V usage is TRBV10-1 and J usage is TRBJ2-1; 9 bases line up with TRBD2. The CDR3 runs 20 residues. Germline CDR1 WNHNN, CDR2 SYGVQD (reference sequence). Trimming cost V 11 bases and J 0 bases; bases outside gene matches: 23. The CDR3 sequence: CALERRKRALAGSSYNEQFF. Written as DNA, the CDR3 is TGCGCCCTTGAGAGAAGGAAAAGGGCCCTAGCGGGGAGCTCCTACAATGAGCAGTTCTTC.

With regard to this clonotype: The junction departs from germline at one end; a sequencing error may be responsible. The chain uses TRBV6-6 and TRBJ2-7; TRBD2 matches 8 bases. This CDR3 has 18 residues. Germline CDR1 is MNHNY and CDR2 is SVGAGI (reference sequence). The CDR3 coding sequence is TGTGCCATCAGCTACCCCCGCCGCGCTGCAGCGGGAGTTTGCGAGCGGTACTTC. Translating gives CAISYPRRAAAGVCERYF.

This clonotype came up many times. J is TRBJ2-2 and V is TRBV12-3 or TRBV12-4; no clear D. Trimming took 7 bases from V and 0 from J, leaving 9 bases between them. The length of the CDR3 is 14 residues. The CDR3 sequence: CASIKVPNTGELFF. CDR3 in DNA: TGTGCCAGCATTAAGGTCCCGAACACCGGGGAGCTGTTTTTT.

This chain connects TRBV28 to TRBJ2-3; TRBD2 agrees at 8 bases. The CDR3 is made up of 16 amino acids. V trimming: 3 bases; J trimming: 5 bases; junction bases outside the gene matches: 10. Germline-derived CDR1 and CDR2 are MDHEN and SYDVKM. The CDR3 region has the DNA TGTGCCAGCAGTTTTTCAGCGGGAGTGGCTAGAGATACGCAGTATTTT. Translated: CASSFSAGVARDTQYF.

This clonotype was counted once. One end of the junction fails to match germline, which may point to a read error. In nucleotides, the CDR3 is TGCGCCAGCAGCACTAGCGGGGGGGAGGATATGCAGTATTTT. Amino acid sequence: CASSTSGGEDMQYF. The rearrangement joins TRBV5-1 to TRBJ2-3, with 13 bases fitting TRBD2. The germline V gene encodes CDR1 SGHRS and CDR2 YFSETQ. This CDR3 is 14 amino acids long.

This rearrangement joins TRBV28 to TRBJ1-1; D is possibly TRBD1 (6 bases). Germline-derived CDR1 and CDR2 are MDHEN and SYDVKM. Trimming took off 1 base at V and 6 bases at J, with 21 bases between the two ends. This CDR3 region has 17 residues. The DNA of the CDR3 is TGTGCCAGCAGTTTATCGGGGGGCCGCCTGAGAGGGGCTGAAGCTTTCTTT. Protein product: CASSLSGGRLRGAEAFF.

The gene calls are TRBV30 and TRBJ1-2, with 9 bases that match TRBD1. The CDR3 has 15 residues. Losses at the gene ends were 1 base for V and 4 bases for J; bases not matched to a gene: 7. Per germline, CDR1 GTSNPN and CDR2 SVGIG (reference sequence). The CDR3, as DNA: TGTGCCTGGAGTGGATCCGGGACAGGGATCTATGGCTACACCTTC. It specifies CAWSGSGTGIYGYTF.

The rearrangement joins TRBV28 to TRBJ2-1, with 9 nucleotides matching TRBD1. Germline values: CDR1 MDHEN, CDR2 SYDVKM. V gave up 6 bases and J gave up 3 bases; unmatched junction bases: 6. CDR3 length equals 15 residues. CDR3 sequence (DNA): TGTGCCAGCAGCCGAAGACAGGGGGTCTACAATGAGCAGTTCTTC. Its translation is CASSRRQGVYNEQFF.

The chain is built from TRBV4-2 and TRBJ2-1; 8 nucleotides agree with TRBD2. Losses at the gene ends were 1 base for V and 8 bases for J; bases not matched to a gene: 10. CDR1 and CDR2 from the germline V gene are LGHNA and YNFKEQ. The length of the CDR3 is 16 residues. The CDR3 protein is CASSQVPTSGYDEQFF. CDR3 in DNA: TGTGCCAGCAGCCAAGTCCCAACTAGCGGATACGATGAGCAGTTCTTC.

Worth noting for this clonotype: Germline and junction disagree at one end, which may indicate a read error. The CDR3 DNA is TGTTCCAGCAGTTCATTTTTAGCGGTTGGGCAGTTCTTC. This gives the protein CSSSSFLAVGQFF. J is TRBJ2-1 and V is TRBV12-3 or TRBV12-4, with D perhaps matching TRBD2 (6 bases). This CDR3 spans 13 amino acids.

This clonotype was observed a handful of times. The V and J genes are TRBV30 and TRBJ1-2; TRBD1 matches at 11 bases. Germline CDR1 and CDR2: GTSNPN and SVGIG (reference sequence). The CDR3 consists of 15 residues. Trimming at V came to 2 bases and at J to 4 bases, leaving 6 bases not matched to a gene. The CDR3 loop reads CAWSPWTGGGYGYTF. CDR3 coding DNA: TGTGCCTGGAGTCCCTGGACAGGGGGCGGCTATGGCTACACCTTC.

On this clonotype itself: With a much larger clone just one base away, this may be a read error. This chain joins TRBV4-2 and TRBJ2-4; 9 bases line up with TRBD2. With 1 base clipped from V and 12 bases from J, the junction kept 13 bases outside the gene matches. The CDR3 is made up of 16 amino acids. Germline CDR1 and CDR2: LGHNA and YNFKEQ. CDR3 protein: CASSQVVAGAAGGQYF. The CDR3 nucleotides are TGTGCCAGCAGCCAAGTAGTAGCGGGAGCGGCAGGTGGTCAGTACTTC.

Details on this clonotype: An end of the junction does not agree with germline; a read error may underlie this. The chain uses TRBV11-3 and TRBJ1-1; D perhaps matches TRBD1 (5 bases). Germline CDR1 SGHNT, CDR2 YENEEA. The CDR3 is made up of 15 amino acids. The CDR3: CASSLEGARGTVAFF. As DNA, the CDR3 is TGTGCCAGCAGCTTAGAAGGAGCTCGGGGCACTGTAGCTTTCTTT.

As to this clonotype: One junction end does not reproduce the germline sequence, and a read error may be involved. The gene calls are TRBV11-2 and TRBJ2-7; TRBD2 matches at 12 bases. Germline CDR1 and CDR2: SGHAT and FQNNGV. The CDR3 totals 13 residues. The CDR3: CVSSLGPNTSGRF. The CDR3 nucleotides are TGTGTCAGCAGTTTAGGGCCCAATACTAGCGGGAGGTTT.